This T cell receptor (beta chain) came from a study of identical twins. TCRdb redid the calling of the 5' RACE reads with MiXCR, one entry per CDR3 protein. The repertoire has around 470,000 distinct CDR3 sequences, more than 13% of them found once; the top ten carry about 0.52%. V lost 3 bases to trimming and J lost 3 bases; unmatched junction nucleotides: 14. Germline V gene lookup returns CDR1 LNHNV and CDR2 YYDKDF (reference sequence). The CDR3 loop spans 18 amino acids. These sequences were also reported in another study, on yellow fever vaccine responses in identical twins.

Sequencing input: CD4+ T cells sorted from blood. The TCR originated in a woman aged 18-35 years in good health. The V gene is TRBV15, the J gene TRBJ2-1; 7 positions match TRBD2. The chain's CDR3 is CATSSHLEGAGFYNEQFF. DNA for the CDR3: TGTGCCACCAGCAGCCACCTCGAGGGAGCGGGGTTCTACAATGAGCAGTTCTTC.